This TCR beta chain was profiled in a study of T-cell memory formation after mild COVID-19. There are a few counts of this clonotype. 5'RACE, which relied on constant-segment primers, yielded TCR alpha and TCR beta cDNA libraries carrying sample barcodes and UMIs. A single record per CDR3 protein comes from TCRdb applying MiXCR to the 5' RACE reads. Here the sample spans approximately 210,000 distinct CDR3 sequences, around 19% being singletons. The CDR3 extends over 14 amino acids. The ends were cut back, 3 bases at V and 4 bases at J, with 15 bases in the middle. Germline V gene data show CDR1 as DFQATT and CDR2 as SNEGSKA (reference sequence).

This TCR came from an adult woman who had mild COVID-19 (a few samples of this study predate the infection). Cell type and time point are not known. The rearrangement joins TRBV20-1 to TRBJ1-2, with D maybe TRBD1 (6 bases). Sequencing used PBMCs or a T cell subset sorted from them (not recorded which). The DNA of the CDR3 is TGCAGTGCTAGCCCGGGGGGGGCGTTCTATGGCTACACCTTC. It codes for CSASPGGAFYGYTF.